These 23 T cell receptor beta chains were sequenced from one sample in a study of spatial heterogeneity in lung cancer. The antigens these receptors bind are not known. Study-wide results and limits: Expanded alpha and beta TCR counts within tumors tracked tumor mutation counts.

TCRdb re-analysed the 5' RACE reads in MiXCR, keeping a single row per CDR3 protein. The sample holds over 25,000 distinct CDR3 sequences, around 7% seen once. Time point in this sample: sample taken at primary tumor resection. This material consisted of lung tumor tissue, taken at surgery. These receptors originate from a male donor with early-stage non-small cell lung cancer.

This clonotype has more than one count but fewer than ten. The chain is built from TRBV4-3 and TRBJ2-2; 8 nucleotides line up with TRBD1. Germline V lookup: CDR1 LGHNA, CDR2 YSLEER. The CDR3 contains 15 residues. The ends lost 4 bases at V and 10 bases at J; junction bases unmatched: 11. The CDR3 region is CASSRTDRVLAELFF. The CDR3 DNA follows: TGCGCCAGCAGCCGAACGGACAGGGTGTTGGCGGAGCTGTTTTTT.

This clonotype was observed many times. J is TRBJ2-1 and V is TRBV7-9; 10 bases match TRBD2. Germline V gene data show CDR1 as SEHNR and CDR2 as FQNEAQ (reference sequence). CDR3 length: 15 residues. V lost 5 bases to trimming and J lost 6 bases; unmatched junction nucleotides: 7. The CDR3 nucleotides are TGTGCCAGCAGCCTCCCGGGACTAGCGAGCAATGAGCAGTTCTTC. Protein sequence: CASSLPGLASNEQFF.

This clonotype was seen only a few times. This sequence joins TRBV6-6 and TRBJ1-1; D uncertain. Germline CDR1 and CDR2: MNHNY and SVGAGI (reference sequence). The ends were cut back, 6 bases at V and 1 base at J, with 12 bases in the middle. This CDR3 region has 14 residues. CDR3 nucleotides: TGTGCCAGCAGCCCCCAGACGAGGAACACTGAAGCTTTCTTT. It encodes CASSPQTRNTEAFF.

This clonotype was counted many times. The chain couples TRBV6-2 or TRBV6-3 to TRBJ2-1, with 7 bases that match TRBD1. J gave up 9 bases and V 1 base, and 6 bases lay outside the gene matches. CDR1 MNHEY and CDR2 SVGEGT come from the germline V gene. The CDR3 has 14 residues. The CDR3 is CASSYLGQLGEQFF. CDR3 in DNA: TGTGCCAGCAGTTACTTGGGACAGCTTGGTGAGCAGTTCTTC.

This clonotype was recorded at least ten times. The chain joins TRBV5-1 to TRBJ2-3; possibly TRBD2 for D (6 bases). Germline CDR1 SGHRS, CDR2 YFSETQ. Trimming cost V 1 base and J 11 bases, with 11 bases left between them. The CDR3 length is 12 residues. CDR3 coding DNA: TGCGCCAGCAGCTTGTCCGGGAGAGAGCAGTATTTT. Its protein product is CASSLSGREQYF.

This clonotype showed up many times. CDR3 sequence: CASRPRIENTEAFF. The DNA of the CDR3 is TGTGCCAGCAGGCCTAGGATTGAAAACACTGAAGCTTTCTTT. J is TRBJ1-1 and V is TRBV6-5; D not resolved. The CDR3 sequence is 14 residues long. The ends were cut back, 6 bases at V and 2 bases at J, with 13 bases in the middle. CDR1 and CDR2 (germline): MNHEY, SVGAGI.

This clonotype was seen ten or more times. The chain is built from TRBV3-1 and TRBJ2-2, with TRBD1 identical over 9 bases. The CDR3 sequence is 19 residues long. Germline CDR1 is LGHDT and CDR2 is YNNKEL (reference sequence). V shed 4 bases and J 3 bases; nucleotides not matched to a gene: 15. The DNA for the CDR3 is TGTGCCAGCAGCCCTCACTTACCCGCGGGACAGGGAGACACCGGGGAGCTGTTTTTT. Encoded protein: CASSPHLPAGQGDTGELFF.

In this sample, this clonotype is medium-sized. The chain employs TRBV5-1 and TRBJ2-1, with unresolved D. In germline, CDR1 is SGHRS, CDR2 YFSETQ. The CDR3 contains 14 residues. Trimming removed 0 bases from V and 5 bases from J, with 9 bases in between. In DNA, the CDR3 is TGCGCCAGCAGCTTGGGGGCAGGCGACAATGAGCAGTTCTTC. Protein product: CASSLGAGDNEQFF.

This clonotype was observed many times. The rearrangement joins TRBV5-1 to TRBJ2-3, with no clear D. V lost 0 bases and J 4 bases, leaving 12 bases between the germline ends. Looked up from germline, CDR1 is SGHRS and CDR2 is YFSETQ. The CDR3 contains 15 residues. The CDR3 coding sequence is TGCGCCAGCAGCTTGGAAATAGCCACCCCAGATACGCAGTATTTT. It encodes CASSLEIATPDTQYF. The full variable domain, in which reference TRBV5-1 and TRBJ2-3 provide the parts outside the CDR3, is KAGVTQTPRYLIKTRGQQVTLSCSPISGHRSVSWYQQTPGQGLQFLFEYFSETQRNKGNFPGRFSGRQFSNSRSEMNVSTLELGDSALYLCASSLEIATPDTQYFGPGTRLTVL.

The table lists this clonotype with many counts. The chain employs TRBV6-6 and TRBJ2-5, with 15 positions matching TRBD2. V dropped 5 bases and J dropped 3; count of bases not matched to a gene: 1. The CDR3 spans 15 residues. From germline, CDR1 is MNHNY and CDR2 SVGAGI (reference sequence). CDR3 DNA: TGTGCCAGCAGTAGGACTAGCGGGGGGGAAGAGACCCAGTACTTC. Translating gives CASSRTSGGEETQYF.

This clonotype was detected only a few times. The J gene is TRBJ2-7, the V gene TRBV28; 11 bases line up with TRBD1. V was pared by 5 bases and J by 3 bases, with 3 bases of the junction left unmatched. The CDR3 contains 14 residues. Germline CDR1 is MDHEN and CDR2 is SYDVKM. The CDR3 DNA reads TGTGCCAGCAGTATGGGACAGGGGGGCTACGAGCAGTACTTC. Its protein is CASSMGQGGYEQYF.

There are many counts of this clonotype. The rearrangement links TRBV27 to TRBJ1-2, with 8 bases that match TRBD1. J gave up 4 bases and V 5 bases, and 3 bases lay outside the gene matches. The CDR3 length is 13 residues. Germline V gene sequence: CDR1 MNHEY, CDR2 SMNVEV (reference sequence). CDR3 sequence reads: CASSNTGGYGYTF. The CDR3 DNA sequence: TGTGCCAGCAGTAACACAGGGGGCTATGGCTACACCTTC.

This clonotype has ten or more counts. This sequence joins TRBV7-2 and TRBJ2-5, with 10 positions matching TRBD1. The CDR3 is 16 residues long. Trimming took 5 bases from V and 2 from J; bases not matched to a gene: 8. Germline CDR1 reads SGHTA; CDR2 reads FQGNSA. The CDR3 here is CASSPAPGQGQETQYF. In nucleotides, the CDR3 is TGTGCCAGCAGCCCCGCACCGGGACAGGGGCAAGAGACCCAGTACTTC. The variable domain in full, with the rest retrieved from reference TRBV7-2 and TRBJ2-5, is GAGVSQSPSNKVTEKGKDVELRCDPISGHTALYWYRQSLGQGLEFLIYFQGNSAPDKSGLPSDRFSAERTGGSVSTLTIQRTQQEDSAVYLCASSPAPGQGQETQYFGPGTRLLVL.

J is TRBJ1-1 and V is TRBV5-1; D may be TRBD1 (5 bases). CDR3 length equals 19 residues. With 4 bases removed from V and 1 base from J, the gap between germline ends came to 26 bases. Germline lookup yields CDR1 SGHRS and CDR2 YFSETQ. This CDR3 is CASSRGNIYQRGRNTEAFF. DNA of the CDR3: TGCGCCAGCAGCCGGGGGAATATTTACCAGCGCGGACGGAACACTGAAGCTTTCTTT.

This clonotype was observed at least ten times. V usage is TRBV7-2 and J usage is TRBJ1-5; D uncertain. Germline values: CDR1 SGHTA, CDR2 FQGNSA. Trimming removed 5 bases from V and 0 bases from J, with 11 bases in between. CDR3 size: 15 residues. In DNA, the CDR3 is TGTGCCAGCAGCGCCGACCCGGCTAGCAATCAGCCCCAGCATTTT. Residues: CASSADPASNQPQHF.

V and J are TRBV12-3 or TRBV12-4 and TRBJ1-3, with D maybe TRBD1 (6 bases). V shed 6 bases and J shed 4 bases, with 13 bases lying between them. CDR3 length: 14 amino acids. CDR3 nucleotide sequence: TGTGCCAGCAGCCCAAGGGGGGGAGGAAACACCATATATTTT. Translation gives CASSPRGGGNTIYF.

This clonotype was seen at least ten times. V and J are TRBV10-3 and TRBJ2-2, with 10 bases fitting TRBD2. With 3 bases clipped from V and 4 bases from J, the junction kept 2 bases outside the gene matches. Germline CDR1 is ENHRY and CDR2 is SYGVKD. CDR3 length equals 15 residues. The CDR3 here is CAISDSSGGTGELFF. The CDR3 DNA sequence: TGTGCCATCAGTGATTCTAGCGGGGGCACCGGGGAGCTGTTTTTT.

This clonotype was observed many times. The chain links TRBV29-1 to TRBJ2-5, with D possibly TRBD1 on 6 matching bases. Germline CDR1 is SQVTM and CDR2 is ANQGSEA. V was cut by 6 bases and J by 0 bases, with 8 bases left in between. This CDR3 contains 12 residues. This CDR3 reads CSVRQDQETQYF. Here the CDR3 DNA reads TGCAGCGTCCGACAGGACCAAGAGACCCAGTACTTC.

This clonotype was detected ten times or more. The V gene is TRBV5-1, the J gene TRBJ1-4; 9 nucleotides agree with TRBD1. CDR1 and CDR2 (germline): SGHRS, YFSETQ. With V trimmed by 3 bases and J by 8 bases, 5 bases remained unmatched. CDR3 size: 14 residues. Here the CDR3 DNA reads TGCGCCAGCAGCTCAAGGACAGGGGCGGAAAAACTGTTTTTT. Protein: CASSSRTGAEKLFF.

Ten or more counts support this clonotype. This sequence joins TRBV25-1 and TRBJ1-1; D ambiguous. The CDR3 totals 10 residues. The V gene's germline CDR1 is MGHDK and CDR2 SYGVNS. With 4 bases removed from V and 9 bases from J, the gap between germline ends came to 6 bases. Here the CDR3 DNA reads TGTGCCAGCAGTGGATTGAAAGCTTTCTTT. This translates into CASSGLKAFF.

This clonotype was counted at least ten times. This chain connects TRBV7-2 to TRBJ2-3, with 7 bases identical to TRBD1. Per germline, CDR1 SGHTA and CDR2 FQGNSA. V lost 7 bases and J lost 11; bases outside the gene matches: 12. This CDR3 has 13 residues. CDR3 region: CASTRETGFGQYF. The CDR3, as DNA: TGTGCCAGCACCCGAGAGACAGGGTTCGGGCAGTATTTT.

This clonotype was seen at least ten times. The V gene is TRBV11-1, the J gene TRBJ2-2, with D hard to call. Between the trimmed V and J ends, which lost 5 bases and 3 bases, there was a span of 10 bases. Germline V gives CDR1 SGHAT, CDR2 FQDESV (reference sequence). This CDR3 comprises 14 residues. This chain's CDR3 is CASSPKSYTGELFF. The CDR3 coding sequence is TGTGCCAGCAGCCCGAAGAGTTACACCGGGGAGCTGTTTTTT.

The chain carries TRBV5-1 and TRBJ2-2; no reliable D call. The CDR3 is 14 residues long. Germline CDR1 and CDR2: SGHRS and YFSETQ. V was pared by 1 base and J by 4 bases, with 8 bases between. The chain's CDR3 is CASSLWQLTGELFF. The CDR3 coding sequence is TGCGCCAGCAGCTTGTGGCAGCTCACCGGGGAGCTGTTTTTT.